This T cell receptor (beta chain) appears in the sequencing data of a study of T-cell memory formation after mild COVID-19. V lost 4 bases, J lost 6 bases, and 7 bases lay in between. Germline lookup yields CDR1 MGHDK and CDR2 SYGVNS. This CDR3 is built from 12 residues. 5'RACE, which relied on constant-segment primers, yielded TCR alpha and TCR beta cDNA libraries carrying sample barcodes and UMIs. Via MiXCR, TCRdb re-called the 5' RACE reads, giving one row per CDR3 protein. This table holds fewer than 450,000 distinct CDR3 sequences, less than 25% found once. General study findings and limits: CD4+ contracting clones were mainly CM and EM; CD8+ ones, EMRA.

Points on this clonotype: Its antigen is not known.

The chain has TRBV25-1 and TRBJ2-1; the D is unclear. The clonotype was recovered from an adult woman who had mild COVID-19 (a few samples of this study predate the infection). Cell type and time point are not known. Sequencing was performed on PBMCs or a T cell subset sorted from them (not recorded which). CDR3 region: CASSVYTNEQFF. CDR3 nucleotide sequence: TGTGCCAGCAGTGTTTACACCAATGAGCAGTTCTTC.